Presented here are 9 T cell receptor beta chains from one specimen sequenced in a study of blood T cell repertoires in COVID-19. Only in-frame clones appear in the TCRdb table, and some are missing; sequencing was by immunoSEQ multiplex PCR. This sample has about 170,000 clones, with 79% found just once. Sequenced material: PBMCs or T cells enriched from blood (not recorded which). These receptors all come from a woman aged 70-85 years in a cohort exposed to, infected with or recovered from COVID-19 (not recorded which).

The J gene is TRBJ2-7, the V gene TRBV25-1; weak D call: TRBD1 (5 bases). There are 13 residues in the CDR3. CDR1 and CDR2 (germline): MGHDK, SYGVNS. V lost 3 bases and J 9 bases, leaving 15 bases between the germline ends. CDR3 bases: TGTGCCAGCAGTGAGGGGTTCCAGGGCAGGCAGTACTTC. Its protein product is CASSEGFQGRQYF.

The chain combines TRBV30 with TRBJ2-7; D is possibly TRBD2 (6 bases). V was cut by 5 bases and J by 5 bases, with 19 bases left in between. The length of the CDR3 is 14 residues. Germline-derived CDR1 and CDR2 are GTSNPN and SVGIG (reference sequence). CDR3 residues: CAWARGTPADEQYF. As DNA, the CDR3 is TGTGCCTGGGCCCGCGGGACTCCCGCGGACGAGCAGTACTTC.

The V and J genes are TRBV6-5 and TRBJ1-2; 7 nucleotides agree with TRBD1. J gave up 8 bases and V 6 bases, and 9 bases lay outside the gene matches. CDR1 MNHEY and CDR2 SVGAGI come from the germline V gene. The length of the CDR3 is 13 residues. The CDR3 sequence: CASRFSGGRGYTF. The CDR3 DNA reads TGTGCCAGCAGGTTCTCAGGGGGTCGCGGCTACACCTTC.

The V gene is TRBV12-3 or TRBV12-4, the J gene TRBJ2-5; D might be TRBD1 (6 bases). The CDR3 extends over 13 amino acids. V was cut by 3 bases and J by 3 bases, with 8 bases left in between. CDR3: CASSFKGEETQYF. DNA of the CDR3: TGTGCCAGCAGTTTTAAGGGGGAAGAGACCCAGTACTTC.

The chain recombines TRBV7-9 with TRBJ1-3; 7 bases align to TRBD1. CDR1 SEHNR and CDR2 FQNEAQ come from the germline V gene (reference sequence). The length of the CDR3 is 14 residues. The V and J ends lost 5 bases and 4 bases, in that order; junction bases with no gene match: 5. The CDR3 spells CASSVDREGNTIYF. CDR3 DNA: TGTGCCAGCAGCGTAGACAGGGAAGGAAACACCATATATTTT.

This clone was found a few times. The CDR3 sequence: CASSPLDRVQGEQYF. In DNA, the CDR3 is TGTGCCAGCAGTCCCCTAGACAGGGTCCAGGGCGAGCAGTACTTC. The chain employs TRBV27 and TRBJ2-7, with TRBD1 identical over 7 bases. V lost 5 bases to trimming and J lost 6 bases; unmatched junction nucleotides: 13. This CDR3 is 15 amino acids long. Germline loops: CDR1 MNHEY, CDR2 SMNVEV (reference sequence).

The rearrangement joins TRBV7-6 to TRBJ2-7, with no clear D. The V and J ends lost 5 bases and 3 bases respectively, with 11 bases between them. Germline-derived CDR1 and CDR2 are SGHVS and FNYEAQ. The CDR3 runs to 13 residues. The CDR3 coding sequence is TGTGCCAGCAGCCAAGCCCTTCACTACGAGCAGTACTTC. Its translation: CASSQALHYEQYF.

The J gene is TRBJ1-4, the V gene TRBV7-9, with no clear D. V was clipped by 4 bases and J by 3 bases, with 6 bases between them. There are 13 residues in the CDR3. CDR1 SEHNR and CDR2 FQNEAQ come from the germline V gene (reference sequence). As DNA, the CDR3 is TGTGCCAGCAGCTCCGGGGCTAATGAAAAACTGTTTTTT. As protein: CASSSGANEKLFF.

This sequence joins TRBV28 and TRBJ2-7; D gene uncertain. This CDR3 has 14 residues. V shed 4 bases and J shed 0 bases, with 10 bases lying between them. CDR1 is MDHEN and CDR2 is SYDVKM in the germline V gene. CDR3 in amino acids: CASSSSWSSYEQYF. CDR3 in DNA: TGTGCCAGCAGTTCCTCCTGGAGCTCCTACGAGCAGTACTTC.